What follows is one T cell receptor (beta chain) and its context. This sample was taken from a study of T cell changes during pregnancy in multiple sclerosis. TCRdb keeps only in-frame clones here, not all; method: immunoSEQ multiplex PCR. The sample carries over 25,000 clones, around nine tenths recorded once. Germline lookup yields CDR1 LNHDA and CDR2 SQIVND (reference sequence). CDR3 length: 15 amino acids. The ends were cut back, 3 bases at V and 5 bases at J, with 13 bases in the middle. This chain uses TRBV19 with TRBJ1-4; TRBD1 is a possible D gene (5 bases). The sequenced sample was CD4+ T cells from peripheral blood mononuclear cells, obtained in the first trimester of pregnancy. The sequence came from a female donor with multiple sclerosis, enrolled in a pregnancy study. Here the CDR3 DNA reads TGTGCCAGTAGTATCTACGGGACTGGGAATGAAAAACTGTTTTTT. This codes for CASSIYGTGNEKLFF.